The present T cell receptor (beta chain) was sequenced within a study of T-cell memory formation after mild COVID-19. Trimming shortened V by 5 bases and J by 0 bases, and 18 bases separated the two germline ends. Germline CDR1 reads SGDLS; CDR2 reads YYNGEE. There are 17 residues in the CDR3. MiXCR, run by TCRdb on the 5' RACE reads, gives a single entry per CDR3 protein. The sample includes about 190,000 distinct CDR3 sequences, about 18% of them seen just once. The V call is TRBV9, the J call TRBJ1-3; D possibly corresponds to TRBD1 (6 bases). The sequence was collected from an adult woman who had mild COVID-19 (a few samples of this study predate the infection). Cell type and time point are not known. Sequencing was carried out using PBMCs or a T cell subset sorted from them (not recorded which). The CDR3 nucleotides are TGTGCCAGCAGTTACCAACCAGGGGAATACTCTGGAAACACCATATATTTT. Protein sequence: CASSYQPGEYSGNTIYF.